This entry describes one TCR beta chain. Its antigen target is currently unknown. One base away there is no much larger clone; base qualities are not given. This sample stems from a study of T cell responses to AZD1222 COVID-19 vaccine (dated by TCRdb to the early 2020s). For context, the study as a whole: A total of under 250 trial participants underwent TCR sequencing, of whom around 210 had received two doses of AZD1222 and some 25 had received two doses of the MenACWY control vaccine. Trial participants were enrolled by age into 18-55, 56-69 and 70-plus year subgroups, with about 150, 28 and 57 TCR-sequenced participants respectively. What the authors observed across the whole study: Because no day 14 peak-response samples were available, the repertoires could be characterized only after the peak T cell response. Most participants were white British and females outnumbered males, and the authors suggested that clonal diversity may have been underestimated. CD4 TCRs associated with the vaccine covered the entire spike protein, and the dominant responses were in regions 160-218 and 743-854. Spike-specific TCR breadth and depth rose significantly after two AZD1222 doses compared with day 0 and with MenACWY recipients. Nearly half of unique spike-specific TCRs reportedly recognized epitopes outside regions mutated in the B.1.351 and B.1.1.7 variants. Conclusions about previously exposed vaccinees were limited because only six AZD1222 recipients were SARS-CoV-2 seropositive at baseline. The 56-69-year group was small, and its depth increase did not reach significance, likely because of low power.

The CDR3 regions of human TCRbeta chains were analyzed by immunosequencing. On the study's bioinformatics: TCRs in the repertoires were compared against a reference library of SARS-CoV-2-specific TCRs that had been generated with the MIRA antigen-specificity platform. Breadth meant the fraction of unique TCRs that were SARS-CoV-2-associated, whereas depth meant the fraction of total T cells that were SARS-CoV-2-associated. Each spike-specific TCR was assigned to its reactive spike region and to a CD4 or CD8 class using the MIRA data. Log10-transformed breadth and depth values were compared by one-way ANOVA with Sidak's multiple comparisons tests. Here the immuneACCESS table is served through TCRdb, limited to in-frame sequences with V and J called. Missing clones are a known gap in these copies; in checked studies unresolved V genes cover under half, and the rest lacks a known reason. That table supplies the V and J calls and clone size; D and trimming were determined from the DNA. Counted in this sample were 95,000 to 150,000 clones; around 89% of them appeared once. Of the sample, over 8.5% is held by the ten largest clones.

Inclusive of the bounding cysteine and phenylalanine, the CDR3 is 13 residues long. Only the CDR3 region is kept as DNA, spanning 39 bases read in frame from base 1. In the germline V gene, CDR1 corresponds to SGHRS and CDR2 to YFSETQ. V is pared back by 3 bases and J by 5 bases, with 11 bases lying between the germline termini. The time point label here, explained by the study, means: baseline before first vaccination. Sample treatment or condition, as interpreted from the label and publication: meningococcal conjugate vaccine given as trial control. Vaccinee samples were obtained from the UK trials COV001 and COV002, which included a single-blind randomized controlled phase 2/3 trial of AZD1222 (ChAdOx1 nCoV-19) in healthy adults. For TCRbeta chain sequencing, PBMC samples were collected from trial participants at day 0 and at day 28 after the second dose.

The V and J segments used are TRBV5-1 and TRBJ2-5; the D gene lacks a confident call. The sequence was collected from an adult in good health. The sequences come from peripheral blood, collected on day 0 of MenACWY control vaccination. The CDR3 reads as follows: CASSSASFETQYF. The DNA is TGCGCCAGCAGCTCCGCCAGTTTCGAGACCCAGTACTTC.